The rows below give T cell receptor beta chains drawn from one sample of a study of blood T cell repertoires in COVID-19. Measured with immunoSEQ multiplex PCR; TCRdb has only the in-frame clones, and not every one. The sample carries over 350,000 clones, 80% to 90% recorded once. Sequencing was carried out using peripheral blood. The receptors stem from a woman younger than 45 with acute or convalescent COVID-19. Both conserved end residues are part of each CDR3. The order of the fields is J gene, V gene, CDR3 protein.

>TRBJ2-6|TRBV5-1
CASSLRGTGANVLTF
>TRBJ2-5|TRBV7-9
CASSPPRGTPIQTQYF
>TRBJ2-5|TRBV11-2
CASSGTGQGVQETQYF
>TRBJ2-7|TRBV28
CASSFPGQNYEQYF
>TRBJ1-6|TRBV12-3/TRBV12-4
CATREGRNSPLHF
>TRBJ2-3|TRBV24-1
CATSAYTDTQYF
>TRBJ2-2|TRBV4-1
CASSQQGNTGELFF
>TRBJ2-1|TRBV7-3
CASSRAEGVSEQFF
>TRBJ2-2|TRBV18
CASSETTNTGELFF
>TRBJ2-4|TRBV1
CTSSQVSVVSKNIQYF
>TRBJ2-3|TRBV9
CASSSPGVTQYF
>TRBJ1-5|TRBV28
CASSSSSWRGYSQPQHF
>TRBJ1-5|TRBV6-5
CASSTRDRVESQHF